This paragraph reports one TCR beta chain. Sequencing used immunoSEQ multiplex PCR; TCRdb keeps in-frame clones, though not all of them. Of about 320,000 clones detected, about 90% appear once; the ten largest clones hold approximately 10%. This specimen comes from a study of blood T cell repertoires in COVID-19. CDR3 length equals 16 residues. Germline V gene sequence: CDR1 SQVTM, CDR2 ANQGSEA. V lost 4 bases, J lost 8 bases, and 16 bases stayed unmatched. Seattle cases were enrolled at active infection and followed longitudinally. The receptor's source is a woman under 40 with COVID-19, enrolled during active disease. The sequenced sample consisted of peripheral blood. The chain joins TRBV29-1 to TRBJ1-4; 7 bases map to TRBD1. The CDR3 sequence: CSVGLNRGSVSEKLFF. The CDR3 bases are TGCAGCGTTGGGCTGAACAGGGGTTCGGTTTCCGAAAAACTGTTTTTT.